This TCR beta chain was documented in a study of shared clonotypes between healthy human individuals. Whole-study context: Three CD4 naive, three CD4 memory, two CD8 naive and one CD8 memory plate were used per donor. Study outcomes and limitations: Naive CD4 clonotypes were shared across several donors at 5% to 6%. Among non-shared clonotypes, generation probabilities were lower than among those shared by all four donors.

CD4+ cells yielded CD45RA+ naive and CD45RA-negative memory subsets. A note on this clone: Its antigen is currently unknown.

Germline CDR1 MNHNY, CDR2 SVGAGI (reference sequence). The CDR3 runs to 16 residues. V was cut by 0 bases and J by 5 bases, with 16 bases left in between. This table comes from immunoSEQ multiplex PCR, and its TCRdb copy is limited to in-frame clones, with some not included. The sample shows about 2,500,000 clones, more than 90% of them seen only once. The specimen was naive CD4+ T cells sorted from blood. Noted subset: CD45RA+ positively selected. The receptor was isolated from a man aged 18-30 years in good health. The gene calls are TRBV6-6 and TRBJ2-5, with D possibly TRBD2 on 6 matching bases. CDR3 DNA sequence: TGTGCCAGCAGTTACTCGAGAACGGGAGCTAGGGAGACCCAGTACTTC. It translates to CASSYSRTGARETQYF.